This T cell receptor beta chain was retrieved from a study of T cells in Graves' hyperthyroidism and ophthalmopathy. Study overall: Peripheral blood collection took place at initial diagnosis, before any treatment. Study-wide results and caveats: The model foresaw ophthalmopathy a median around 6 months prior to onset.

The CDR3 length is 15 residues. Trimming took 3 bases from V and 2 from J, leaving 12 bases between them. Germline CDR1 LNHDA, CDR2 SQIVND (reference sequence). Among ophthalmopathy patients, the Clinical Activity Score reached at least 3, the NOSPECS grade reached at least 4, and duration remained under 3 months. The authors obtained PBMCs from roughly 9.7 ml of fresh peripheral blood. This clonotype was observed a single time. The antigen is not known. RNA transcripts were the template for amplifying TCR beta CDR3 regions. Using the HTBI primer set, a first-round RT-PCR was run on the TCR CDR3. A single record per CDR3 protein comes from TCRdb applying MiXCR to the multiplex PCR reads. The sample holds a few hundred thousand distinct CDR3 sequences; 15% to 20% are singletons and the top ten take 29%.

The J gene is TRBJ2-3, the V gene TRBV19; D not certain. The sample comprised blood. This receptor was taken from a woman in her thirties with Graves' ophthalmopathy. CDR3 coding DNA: TGTGCCAGTAGTATGTCGGCGACTTACACAGATACGCAGTATTTT. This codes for CASSMSATYTDTQYF.